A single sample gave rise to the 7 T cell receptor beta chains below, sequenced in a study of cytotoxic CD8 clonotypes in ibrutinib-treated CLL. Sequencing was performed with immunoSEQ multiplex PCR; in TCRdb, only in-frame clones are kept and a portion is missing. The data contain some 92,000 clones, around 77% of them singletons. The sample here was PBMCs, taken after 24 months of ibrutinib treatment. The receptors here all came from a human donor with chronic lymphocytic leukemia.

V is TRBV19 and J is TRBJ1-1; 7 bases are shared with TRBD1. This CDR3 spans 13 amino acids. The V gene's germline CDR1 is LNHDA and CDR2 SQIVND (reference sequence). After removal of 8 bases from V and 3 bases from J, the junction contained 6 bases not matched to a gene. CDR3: CASVRDSDTEAFF. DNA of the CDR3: TGTGCCAGTGTACGGGACAGCGACACTGAAGCTTTCTTT.

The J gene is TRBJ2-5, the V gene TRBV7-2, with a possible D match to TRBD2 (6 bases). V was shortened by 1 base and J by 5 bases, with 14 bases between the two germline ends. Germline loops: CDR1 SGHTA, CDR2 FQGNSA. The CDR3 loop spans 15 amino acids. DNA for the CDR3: TGTGCCAGCAGCTTAGTATATTTCGGGAGCGAGACCCAGTACTTC. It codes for CASSLVYFGSETQYF.

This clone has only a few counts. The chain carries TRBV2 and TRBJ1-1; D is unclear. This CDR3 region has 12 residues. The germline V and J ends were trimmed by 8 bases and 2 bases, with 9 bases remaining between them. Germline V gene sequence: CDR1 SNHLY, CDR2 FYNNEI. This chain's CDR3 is CASRVGNTEAFF. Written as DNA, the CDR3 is TGTGCCAGCCGTGTGGGTAACACTGAAGCTTTCTTT.

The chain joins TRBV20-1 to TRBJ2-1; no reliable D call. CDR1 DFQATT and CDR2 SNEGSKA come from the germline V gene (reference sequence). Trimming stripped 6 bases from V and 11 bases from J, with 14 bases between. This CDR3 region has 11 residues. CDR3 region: CSARDLSQQFF. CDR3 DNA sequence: TGCAGTGCCCGTGATTTGTCCCAGCAGTTCTTC.

In DNA form, the CDR3 reads TGTGCCAGCCTACAGGGGAACTTTTATAGCAATCAGCCCCAGCATTTT. It yields the protein CASLQGNFYSNQPQHF. This sequence joins TRBV19 and TRBJ1-5; 7 positions match TRBD1. The germline V gene has CDR1 LNHDA and CDR2 SQIVND (reference sequence). After removal of 9 bases from V and 0 bases from J, the junction contained 11 bases not matched to a gene. The CDR3 has 16 residues.

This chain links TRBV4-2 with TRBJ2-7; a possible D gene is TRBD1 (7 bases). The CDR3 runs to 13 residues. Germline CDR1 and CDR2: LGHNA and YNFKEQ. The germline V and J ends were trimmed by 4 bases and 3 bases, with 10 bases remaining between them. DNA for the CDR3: TGTGCCAGCAGCCGACAGGGAGGCTACGAGCAGTACTTC. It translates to CASSRQGGYEQYF.

The CDR3 is CASSVGYGYTF. In nucleotides, the CDR3 is TGTGCCAGCAGCGTGGGCTATGGCTACACCTTC. This chain uses TRBV9 with TRBJ1-2; D gene unclear. V dropped 2 bases and J dropped 4 bases, with 3 bases sitting between them. The CDR3 consists of 11 residues. Germline V gene data show CDR1 as SGDLS and CDR2 as YYNGEE.